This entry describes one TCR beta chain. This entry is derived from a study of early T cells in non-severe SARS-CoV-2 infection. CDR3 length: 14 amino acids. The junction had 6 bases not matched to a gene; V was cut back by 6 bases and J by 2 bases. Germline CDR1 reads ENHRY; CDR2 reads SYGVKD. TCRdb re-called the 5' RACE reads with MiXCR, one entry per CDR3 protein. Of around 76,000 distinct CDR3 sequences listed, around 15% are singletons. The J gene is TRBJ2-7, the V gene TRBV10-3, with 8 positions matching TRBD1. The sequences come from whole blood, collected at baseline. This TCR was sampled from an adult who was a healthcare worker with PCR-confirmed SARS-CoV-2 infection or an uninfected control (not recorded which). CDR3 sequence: CAISGTGQPYEQYF. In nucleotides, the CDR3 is TGTGCCATCAGCGGGACAGGTCAGCCCTACGAGCAGTACTTC.